These 26 T cell receptor beta chains share one sample of origin, sequenced in a study of memory CD4+ T cells and cytomegalovirus serostatus (dated by TCRdb to the late 2010s). Receptor amplification or capture employed the immunoSEQ multiplex PCR assay. What TCRdb holds here is the immuneACCESS table cut down to in-frame rearrangements. Part of the clones is not present; checked against another copy, under half of the missing clones reflect an unresolved V gene, and the others are unexplained. The sample has over 75,000 clones on record, 75% to 90% of them singletons. The ten largest clones add up to 3.6% of the sample. A FACSAria II was used to sort memory CD4+ T cells, defined as single viable CD3+CD4+CD8-CD45RO+ cells. Sequenced material: memory CD4+ T cells from blood. These receptors were collected from an adult in good health and CMV-seropositive.

This rearrangement joins TRBV4-3 to TRBJ2-3; D gene unclear. Trimming shortened V by 0 bases and J by 0 bases, and 13 bases separated the two germline ends. Germline CDR1 LGHNA, CDR2 YSLEER. The CDR3 spans 17 residues. CDR3 amino acids: CASSQDQGTRSTDTQYF. CDR3 in DNA: TGCGCCAGCAGCCAAGATCAAGGCACCCGAAGCACAGATACGCAGTATTTT.

This clone was observed a single time. The same CDR3 also results from other DNA sequences found in this sample. The chain links TRBV5-1 to TRBJ2-5; TRBD2 is a possible D gene (5 bases). This CDR3 contains 12 residues. Trimming removed 5 bases from V and 4 bases from J, with 9 bases in between. In germline, CDR1 is SGHRS, CDR2 YFSETQ. CDR3: CASRGGGETQYF. CDR3 coding DNA: TGCGCCAGCAGAGGTGGAGGAGAGACCCAGTACTTC.

This clone came up a few times. This rearrangement joins TRBV5-4 to TRBJ2-7, with 8 nucleotides matching TRBD1. The germline gives CDR1 SGHNT, CDR2 YYREEE (reference sequence). The V and J ends lost 4 bases and 6 bases, in that order; junction bases with no gene match: 6. There are 13 residues in the CDR3. CDR3 nucleotides: TGTGCCAGCAGCACAGGGGGATACGGCGAGCAGTACTTC. Its protein product is CASSTGGYGEQYF.

This chain's CDR3 is CASSLGERNEAFF. The CDR3 DNA reads as TGTGCCAGCAGCTTAGGGGAGCGGAATGAAGCTTTCTTT. The V call is TRBV11-3, the J call TRBJ1-1; no firm D call. Germline V gene data show CDR1 as SGHNT and CDR2 as YENEEA. V lost 1 base and J 7 bases, leaving 10 bases between the germline ends. The CDR3 is 13 amino acids. Looking up the rest from reference TRBV11-3 and TRBJ1-1 gives the full variable domain: EAGVVQSPRYKIIEKKQPVAFWCNPISGHNTLYWYLQNLGQGPELLIRYENEEAVDDSQLPKDRFSAERLKGVDSTLKIQPAELGDSAVYLCASSLGERNEAFFGQGTRLTVV.

The chain combines TRBV4-1 with TRBJ1-2, with TRBD1 matching 10 bases. The ends lost 1 base at V and 4 bases at J; junction bases unmatched: 3. This CDR3 is built from 15 residues. Germline lookup yields CDR1 MGHRA and CDR2 YSYEKL. CDR3 in DNA: TGCGCCAGCAGCCAAGCGGGACAGGGGAGCTATGGCTACACCTTC. It specifies CASSQAGQGSYGYTF.

This clone has more than one count but fewer than ten. V and J are TRBV19 and TRBJ1-3; D is unresolved. V dropped 1 base and J dropped 2 bases, with 12 bases sitting between them. The CDR3 loop spans 16 amino acids. Germline V gene sequence: CDR1 LNHDA, CDR2 SQIVND (reference sequence). CDR3 DNA: TGTGCCAGTAGTATAGTTGGCACCTCAGCTGGAAACACCATATATTTT. Translated, it gives CASSIVGTSAGNTIYF.

This sequence joins TRBV6-5 and TRBJ2-5; possibly TRBD1 for D (6 bases). Germline V lookup: CDR1 MNHEY, CDR2 SVGAGI. V was trimmed by 2 bases and J by 2 bases, leaving 12 bases between them. The CDR3 runs to 15 residues. CDR3 bases: TGTGCCAGCAGTTACGGCAAGGGGACACAAGAGACCCAGTACTTC. Its translation: CASSYGKGTQETQYF.

This clone was observed once. The J gene is TRBJ2-2, the V gene TRBV2; D is undetermined. The germline gives CDR1 SNHLY, CDR2 FYNNEI. The germline V and J ends were trimmed by 7 bases and 9 bases, with 18 bases remaining between them. The CDR3 has 14 amino acids. In DNA, the CDR3 is TGTGCCAGCAACCCTCGAGCTGGGCCCCGGGAGCTGTTTTTT. This translates into CASNPRAGPRELFF.

This chain connects TRBV18 to TRBJ1-1; 7 bases fit TRBD1. After removal of 6 bases from V and 0 bases from J, the junction contained 13 bases not matched to a gene. Germline CDR1 reads KGHSH; CDR2 reads LQKENI. This CDR3 contains 17 residues. CDR3 amino acids: CASSRPSGTAMNTEAFF. The CDR3 nucleotides read TGTGCCAGCTCCCGTCCTTCCGGGACAGCGATGAACACTGAAGCTTTCTTT. Based on the CDR3 plus reference TRBV18 and TRBJ1-1, the full variable domain is NAGVMQNPRHLVRRRGQEARLRCSPMKGHSHVYWYRQLPEEGLKFMVYLQKENIIDESGMPKERFSAEFPKEGPSILRIQQVVRGDSAAYFCASSRPSGTAMNTEAFFGQGTRLTVV.

The chain combines TRBV7-9 with TRBJ2-5; 8 nucleotides agree with TRBD1. Per the germline V gene, CDR1 is SEHNR and CDR2 is FQNEAQ (reference sequence). V was clipped by 5 bases and J by 5 bases; unmatched bases: 4. The CDR3 loop spans 13 amino acids. The CDR3 sequence: CASSPRGRETQYF. CDR3 DNA: TGTGCCAGCAGCCCCAGGGGGCGGGAGACCCAGTACTTC.

This rearrangement joins TRBV19 to TRBJ2-3; D may be TRBD1 or TRBD2 (6 bases each). The CDR3 spans 16 residues. Germline-derived CDR1 and CDR2 are LNHDA and SQIVND (reference sequence). V was trimmed by 3 bases and J by 3 bases, leaving 16 bases between them. CDR3 in DNA: TGTGCCAGTAGTATCGGGACACCGGCGGGGACAGATACGCAGTATTTT. This gives the protein CASSIGTPAGTDTQYF.

This sequence joins TRBV28 and TRBJ1-2; a weak D match, TRBD1 (5 bases). CDR3 length equals 12 residues. Germline V CDR1 and CDR2: MDHEN, SYDVKM. Deletions cut 8 bases from V and 2 bases from J, with 9 bases between. The CDR3: CASLGQNYGYTF. DNA for the CDR3: TGTGCCAGCCTCGGACAAAACTATGGCTACACCTTC.

The CDR3, as DNA: TGTGCCAGCAGCATCTGGGACAGGGTTGAAAAACTGTTTTTT. This sequence encodes CASSIWDRVEKLFF. The chain couples TRBV5-6 to TRBJ1-4; 9 positions match TRBD1. The CDR3 is made up of 14 amino acids. The germline V gene encodes CDR1 SGHDT and CDR2 YYEEEE. Trimming took 4 bases from V and 7 from J; bases not matched to a gene: 5.

V gene TRBV7-2 combines with J gene TRBJ2-7; 7 bases are shared with TRBD1. Germline V CDR1 and CDR2: SGHTA, FQGNSA. V trimming: 5 bases; J trimming: 2 bases; junction bases outside the gene matches: 9. This CDR3 has 15 residues. This CDR3 reads CASSLPLGQTYEQYF. CDR3 nucleotides: TGTGCCAGCAGCCTACCCCTGGGACAGACCTACGAGCAGTACTTC.

Note on this clone: Sequence at one end of the junction differs from germline and may be a read error. This rearrangement joins TRBV7-2 to TRBJ2-7; D might be TRBD1 (7 bases). This CDR3 region has 15 residues. Germline V gene data show CDR1 as SGHTA and CDR2 as FQGNSA. CDR3 nucleotides: TGCGCCAGCAGCCTCAGACAGGGAGGCTGGTACGAGCAGTACTTC. It encodes CASSLRQGGWYEQYF.

The chain is built from TRBV5-4 and TRBJ2-7, with a possible D match to TRBD1 (5 bases). Looked up from germline, CDR1 is SGHNT and CDR2 is YYREEE (reference sequence). The V and J ends lost 0 bases and 0 bases respectively, with 13 bases between them. This CDR3 comprises 16 residues. This CDR3 reads CASSLGTPLNSYEQYF. DNA of the CDR3: TGTGCCAGCAGCTTGGGGACACCTCTAAACTCCTACGAGCAGTACTTC.

The J gene is TRBJ2-1, the V gene TRBV11-2; TRBD2 matches at 10 bases. This CDR3 contains 16 residues. V lost 5 bases to trimming and J lost 6 bases; unmatched junction nucleotides: 10. Germline V CDR1 and CDR2: SGHAT, FQNNGV. As DNA, the CDR3 is TGTGCCAGCAGCCACTCAGTAGCGGGAGGAGTCAATGAGCAGTTCTTC. Protein: CASSHSVAGGVNEQFF.

This clone is medium-sized within its sample. The V and J genes are TRBV4-3 and TRBJ2-2; D may be TRBD2 (6 bases). Germline V lookup: CDR1 LGHNA, CDR2 YSLEER. This CDR3 is built from 15 residues. V shed 1 base and J shed 2 bases, with 8 bases lying between them. Here the CDR3 reads CASSQVGGNTGELFF. CDR3 sequence (DNA): TGCGCCAGCAGCCAAGTGGGGGGAAACACCGGGGAGCTGTTTTTT.

This rearrangement joins TRBV6-5 to TRBJ1-1, with 7 nucleotides matching TRBD1. Germline V gene sequence: CDR1 MNHEY, CDR2 SVGAGI. CDR3 size: 12 residues. V shed 10 bases, J shed 2 bases, and the junction held 4 bases outside the gene matches. CDR3 sequence: CATEGANTEAFF. CDR3 nucleotides: TGTGCCACGGAGGGGGCTAACACTGAAGCTTTCTTT.

This clone appeared a few times. The V gene is TRBV28, the J gene TRBJ1-1; 12 bases align to TRBD1. The CDR3 is made up of 16 amino acids. Germline CDR1 is MDHEN and CDR2 is SYDVKM. Trimming at V came to 0 bases and at J to 5 bases, leaving 4 bases not matched to a gene. This CDR3 reads CASSLWGQGAETEAFF. DNA of the CDR3: TGTGCCAGCAGTTTATGGGGACAGGGGGCGGAAACTGAAGCTTTCTTT. The full variable domain, with the rest looked up from reference TRBV28 and TRBJ1-1, is DVKVTQSSRYLVKRTGEKVFLECVQDMDHENMFWYRQDPGLGLRLIYFSYDVKMKEKGDIPEGYSVSREKKERFSLILESASTNQTSMYLCASSLWGQGAETEAFFGQGTRLTVV.

This clone was observed a single time. The J gene is TRBJ2-7, the V gene TRBV25-1, with TRBD1 matching over 8 bases. Trimming took 4 bases from V and 12 from J; bases not matched to a gene: 8. Germline CDR1 and CDR2: MGHDK and SYGVNS. This CDR3 has 12 residues. The CDR3 DNA reads as TGTGCCAGCAGTGGACAGGGGAGTACTTTGTACTTC. Its translation is CASSGQGSTLYF.

This chain uses TRBV19 with TRBJ2-3; 10 nucleotides line up with TRBD2. This CDR3 region has 16 residues. The germline V gene has CDR1 LNHDA and CDR2 SQIVND (reference sequence). The V and J ends lost 6 bases and 4 bases, in that order; junction bases with no gene match: 10. In DNA, the CDR3 is TGTGCCAGTAGCCTGGCTAGCGGGAGAACCGCAGATACGCAGTATTTT. Amino acid sequence: CASSLASGRTADTQYF.

V and J are TRBV19 and TRBJ1-2, with D possibly being TRBD1 (5 bases). The CDR3 covers 15 residues. V lost 5 bases and J lost 8, with 21 bases in between. The germline CDR1 and CDR2 sequences are LNHDA and SQIVND (reference sequence). The CDR3 DNA reads as TGTGCCAGTAGTTCCCCGGGGACTTCGCTGCGGGGCTACACCTTC. Amino acid sequence: CASSSPGTSLRGYTF.

The V and J genes are TRBV7-9 and TRBJ2-1; TRBD1 matches 10 bases. Trimming cost V 5 bases and J 6 bases; bases outside gene matches: 10. This CDR3 has 16 amino acids. Germline V lookup: CDR1 SEHNR, CDR2 FQNEAQ (reference sequence). The CDR3 region is CASSPTPGQGVNEQFF. In nucleotides, the CDR3 is TGTGCCAGCAGCCCTACCCCTGGACAGGGGGTCAATGAGCAGTTCTTC.

The chain joins TRBV15 to TRBJ1-5; D call uncertain. V lost 5 bases and J lost 6, with 11 bases in between. This CDR3 is 13 amino acids long. CDR1 and CDR2 from the germline V gene are LNHNV and YYDKDF (reference sequence). In DNA, the CDR3 is TGTGCCACCAGCGGAACAAGGGTTCAGCCCCAGCATTTT. Its translation is CATSGTRVQPQHF.

The chain couples TRBV2 to TRBJ2-1; 9 bases match TRBD2. V trimming: 5 bases; J trimming: 7 bases; junction bases outside the gene matches: 12. The CDR3 has 16 residues. CDR1 and CDR2 (germline): SNHLY, FYNNEI. This CDR3 reads CASSRDATSGMNEQFF. CDR3 nucleotides: TGTGCCAGCAGTAGAGATGCGACTAGCGGAATGAATGAGCAGTTCTTC.